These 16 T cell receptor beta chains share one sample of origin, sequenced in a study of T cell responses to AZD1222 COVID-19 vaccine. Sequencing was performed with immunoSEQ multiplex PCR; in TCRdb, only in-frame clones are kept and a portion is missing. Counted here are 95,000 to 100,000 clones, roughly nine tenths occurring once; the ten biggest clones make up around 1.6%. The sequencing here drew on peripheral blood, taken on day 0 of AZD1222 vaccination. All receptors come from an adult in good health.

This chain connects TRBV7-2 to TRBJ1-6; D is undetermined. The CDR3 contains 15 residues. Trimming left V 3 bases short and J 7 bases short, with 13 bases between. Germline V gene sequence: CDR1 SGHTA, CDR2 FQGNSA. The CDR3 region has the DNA TGTGCCAGCAGCTTTCTAACCCTGGGCAATTCACCCCTCCACTTT. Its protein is CASSFLTLGNSPLHF.

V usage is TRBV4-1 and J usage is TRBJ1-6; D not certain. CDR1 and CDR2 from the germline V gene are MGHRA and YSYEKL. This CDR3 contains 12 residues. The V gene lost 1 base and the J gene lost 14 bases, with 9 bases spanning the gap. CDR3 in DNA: TGCGCCAGCAGCCAAGGCCCGGGTACCCTCCACTTT. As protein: CASSQGPGTLHF.

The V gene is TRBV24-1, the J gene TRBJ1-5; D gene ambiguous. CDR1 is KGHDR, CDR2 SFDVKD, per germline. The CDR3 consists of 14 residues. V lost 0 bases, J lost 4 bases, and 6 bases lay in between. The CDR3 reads CATSDLTENQPQHF. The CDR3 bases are TGTGCCACCAGTGATTTGACAGAAAATCAGCCCCAGCATTTT.

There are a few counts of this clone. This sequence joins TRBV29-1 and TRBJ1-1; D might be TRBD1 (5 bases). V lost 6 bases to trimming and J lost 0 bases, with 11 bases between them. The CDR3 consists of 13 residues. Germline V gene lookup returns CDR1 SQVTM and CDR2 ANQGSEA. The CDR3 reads CSVAGTVNTEAFF. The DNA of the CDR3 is TGCAGCGTCGCCGGGACGGTGAACACTGAAGCTTTCTTT.

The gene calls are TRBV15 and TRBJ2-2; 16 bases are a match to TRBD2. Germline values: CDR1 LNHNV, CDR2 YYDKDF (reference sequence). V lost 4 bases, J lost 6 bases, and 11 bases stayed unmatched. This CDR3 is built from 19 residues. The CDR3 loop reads CATSKLGLAGGPFPGELFF. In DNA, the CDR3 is TGTGCCACCAGCAAATTGGGACTAGCGGGGGGGCCCTTTCCCGGGGAGCTGTTTTTT. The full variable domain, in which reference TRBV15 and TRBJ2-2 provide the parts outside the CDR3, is DAMVIQNPRYQVTQFGKPVTLSCSQTLNHNVMYWYQQKSSQAPKLLFHYYDKDFNNEADTPDNFQSRRPNTSFCFLDIRSPGLGDTAMYLCATSKLGLAGGPFPGELFFGEGSRLTVL.

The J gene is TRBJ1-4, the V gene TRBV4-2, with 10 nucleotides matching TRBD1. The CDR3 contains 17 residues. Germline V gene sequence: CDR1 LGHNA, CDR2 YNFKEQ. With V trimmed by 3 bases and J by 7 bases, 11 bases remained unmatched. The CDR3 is CASSQGDRGKGSEKLFF. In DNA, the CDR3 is TGTGCCAGCAGCCAGGGGGACAGGGGAAAGGGGAGTGAAAAACTGTTTTTT.

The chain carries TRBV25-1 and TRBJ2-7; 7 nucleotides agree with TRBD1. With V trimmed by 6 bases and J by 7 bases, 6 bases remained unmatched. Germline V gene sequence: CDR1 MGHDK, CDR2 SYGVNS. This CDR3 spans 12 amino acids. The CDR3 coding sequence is TGTGCCAGCAGACAGGGGTTTAGGGAGCAGTACTTC. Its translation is CASRQGFREQYF.

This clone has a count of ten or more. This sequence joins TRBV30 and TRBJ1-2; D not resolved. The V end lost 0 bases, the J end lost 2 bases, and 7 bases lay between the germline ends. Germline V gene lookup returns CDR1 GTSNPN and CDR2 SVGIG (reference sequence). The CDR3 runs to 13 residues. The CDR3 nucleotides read TGTGCCTGGAGTGTACCAAACAACTATGGCTACACCTTC. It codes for CAWSVPNNYGYTF.

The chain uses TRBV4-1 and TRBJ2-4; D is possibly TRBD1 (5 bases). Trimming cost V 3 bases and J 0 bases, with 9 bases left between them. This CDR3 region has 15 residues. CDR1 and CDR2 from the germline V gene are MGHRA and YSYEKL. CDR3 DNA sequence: TGCGCCAGCAGCCACGACAGTCTAGCCAAAAACATTCAGTACTTC. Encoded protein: CASSHDSLAKNIQYF.

The CDR3 sequence: CASSQEGLAGGISTDTQYF. CDR3 coding DNA: TGTGCCAGCAGCCAAGAGGGGCTAGCGGGGGGGATTAGCACAGATACGCAGTATTTT. The rearrangement links TRBV4-2 to TRBJ2-3, with 12 positions matching TRBD2. The germline CDR1 and CDR2 sequences are LGHNA and YNFKEQ. V shed 0 bases and J 0 bases; nucleotides not matched to a gene: 7. The CDR3 runs 19 residues.

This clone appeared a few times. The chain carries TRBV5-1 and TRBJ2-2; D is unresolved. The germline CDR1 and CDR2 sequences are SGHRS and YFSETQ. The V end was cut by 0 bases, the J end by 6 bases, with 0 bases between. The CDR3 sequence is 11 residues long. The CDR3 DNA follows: TGCGCCAGCAGCTTGGCCGGGGAGCTGTTTTTT. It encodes CASSLAGELFF.

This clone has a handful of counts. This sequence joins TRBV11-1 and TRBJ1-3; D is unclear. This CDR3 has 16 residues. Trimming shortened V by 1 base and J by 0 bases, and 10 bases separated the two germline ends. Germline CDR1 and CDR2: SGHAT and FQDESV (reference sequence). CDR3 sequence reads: CASSLGRGLSGNTIYF. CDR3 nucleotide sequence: TGTGCCAGCAGCTTAGGGAGAGGACTCTCTGGAAACACCATATATTTT.

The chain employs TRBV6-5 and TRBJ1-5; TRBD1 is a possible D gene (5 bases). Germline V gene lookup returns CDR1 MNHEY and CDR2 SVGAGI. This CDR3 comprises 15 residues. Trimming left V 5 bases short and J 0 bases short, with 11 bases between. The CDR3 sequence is CASSRDWDSNQPQHF. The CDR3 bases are TGTGCCAGCAGTAGGGACTGGGATAGCAATCAGCCCCAGCATTTT.

In DNA form, the CDR3 reads TGTGCCAGCAGCCTGGTCGGCGGGGAGCTGTTTTTT. Amino acids: CASSLVGGELFF. The rearrangement links TRBV13 to TRBJ2-2; D unclear. Germline V gives CDR1 PRHDT, CDR2 FYEKMQ (reference sequence). There are 12 residues in the CDR3. The germline V and J ends were trimmed by 5 bases and 7 bases, with 8 bases remaining between them.

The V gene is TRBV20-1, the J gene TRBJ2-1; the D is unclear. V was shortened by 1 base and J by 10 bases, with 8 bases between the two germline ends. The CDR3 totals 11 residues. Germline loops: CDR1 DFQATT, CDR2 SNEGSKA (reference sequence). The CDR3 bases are TGCAGTGCTAGAGGCCCGGCAGAGCAGTTCTTC. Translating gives CSARGPAEQFF.

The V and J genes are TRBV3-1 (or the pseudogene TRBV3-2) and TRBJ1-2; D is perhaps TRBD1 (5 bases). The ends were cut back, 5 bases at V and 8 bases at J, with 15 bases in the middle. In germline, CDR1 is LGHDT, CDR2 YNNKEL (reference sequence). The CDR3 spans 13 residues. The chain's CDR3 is CASSIDSWGGYTF. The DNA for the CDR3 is TGTGCCAGCAGCATAGACTCGTGGGGCGGCTACACCTTC.